Presented here are 2 T cell receptor beta chains from one specimen sequenced in a study of T-cell memory formation after mild COVID-19. TCRdb ran MiXCR on the 5' RACE reads and lists one entry per CDR3 protein. This sample has 300,000 to 350,000 distinct CDR3 sequences, with roughly a fifth found just once. What was sequenced was PBMCs or a T cell subset sorted from them (not recorded which). The receptor set was obtained from a man aged 18 to 35 who had mild COVID-19 (a few samples of this study predate the infection). Cell type and time point are not known.

The V and J genes are TRBV6-2 or TRBV6-3 and TRBJ2-7; tentative D call: TRBD1 (5 bases). The CDR3 is 14 amino acids. Deletions cut 1 base from V and 3 bases from J, with 10 bases between. The V gene's germline CDR1 is MNHEY and CDR2 SVGEGT. CDR3 amino acids: CASSYLGQSYEQYV. CDR3 DNA sequence: TGTGCCAGCAGTTACTTGGGGCAGAGCTACGAGCAGTACGTC.

This clonotype came up a few times. The V and J genes are TRBV7-2 and TRBJ2-2; 11 bases map to TRBD2. Germline loops: CDR1 SGHTA, CDR2 FQGNSA. After removal of 1 base from V and 7 bases from J, the junction contained 2 bases not matched to a gene. The CDR3 length is 15 residues. CDR3 loop: CASSLGLAGIGELFF. The DNA for the CDR3 is TGTGCCAGCAGCTTAGGACTAGCGGGGATCGGGGAGCTGTTTTTT.